This is a list of T cell receptor beta chains from one sample in a study of human T cells and chemical hapten exposure. TCRdb redid the calling of the RACE reads with MiXCR, one entry per CDR3 protein. The sample has 50,000 to 65,000 distinct CDR3 sequences, 9.9% seen once. The specimen was whole blood, collected in connection with sensitization to the hapten diphenylcyclopropenone (DPC). These receptors were collected from a woman in her thirties or forties with alopecia areata. Some clones in this sample may be carry-over from other donors' samples. The CDR3 runs from the conserved cysteine through the conserved F or W. D genes are given only for firm matches.

d_call j_call v_call cdr3_aa
. TRBJ1-5 TRBV19 CASTTSREQPQHF
TRBD1 TRBJ2-4 TRBV27 CASRSRDRGRVAKNIQYF
TRBD2 TRBJ2-1 TRBV2 CASSEQAGGSNEQFF
. TRBJ2-5 TRBV12-3/TRBV12-4 CASSLPGLSETQYF
. TRBJ1-2 TRBV28 CASSTNLYGYTF
TRBD1 TRBJ2-1 TRBV29-1 CSSPGTGFYNEQFF
. TRBJ2-1 TRBV6-4 CASSAEVGWNEQFF
. TRBJ1-2 TRBV18 CASSPKGDYGYTF
. TRBJ1-4 TRBV28 CASSSNNEKLFF
. TRBJ2-1 TRBV2 CASSEELGLSEQFF
. TRBJ2-3 TRBV19 CASRKSRGGTDTQYF
. TRBJ1-3 TRBV7-9 CASQIGRSGNTIYF
. TRBJ1-1 TRBV20-1 CSVPWGSRVYTEAFF
TRBD2 TRBJ2-3 TRBV4-2 CASSQEGTGGASDTQYF
. TRBJ1-6 TRBV5-5 CASSLSPYNSPLHF
. TRBJ2-3 TRBV9 CASSEITDTQYF
. TRBJ2-2 TRBV5-1 CASSFTGESGELFF
. TRBJ2-7 TRBV27 CASRASSYEQYF
. TRBJ1-6 TRBV11-2 CASSLVQADSPLHF
. TRBJ2-1 TRBV7-9 CAGEVGGNEQFF
TRBD1 TRBJ1-1 TRBV2 CASTLDRGPYEAFF
. TRBJ1-1 TRBV9 CASSRDGRTEAFF
TRBD1 TRBJ1-1 TRBV11-2 CASRVGQGSEAFF
. TRBJ2-2 TRBV7-7 CASSSLGGELFF
TRBD1 TRBJ1-6 TRBV30 CAWSSGTGNSPLHF
. TRBJ1-2 TRBV6-1 CASSETGLYGYTF
. TRBJ1-3 TRBV5-6 CASSFPRSAGNLRNTIYF
. TRBJ1-2 TRBV30 CAWTPGHPEGYTF
. TRBJ2-7 TRBV20-1 CSARDNYEQYF
. TRBJ1-5 TRBV7-3 CASSPGVRDSQPQHF
TRBD1 TRBJ1-2 TRBV6-5 CASRDRRYGYTF
TRBD2 TRBJ2-3 TRBV20-1 CSARRGASTDTQYF
. TRBJ2-1 TRBV20-1 CSARDGGRPYNEQFF
. TRBJ2-7 TRBV12-3/TRBV12-4 CASTGNQVDEQYF
. TRBJ2-2 TRBV7-7 CASSSLDSYVTNTGELFF
. TRBJ2-7 TRBV7-2 CASSPRRKGGLSYEQYF
TRBD2 TRBJ2-1 TRBV4-2 CASSQAGTSGGAGQFF
TRBD1 TRBJ2-7 TRBV20-1 CSASRDRDTVEQYF
. TRBJ1-4 TRBV5-6 CASSLGGGEKLFF
TRBD1 TRBJ2-7 TRBV15 CATSRGTVYEQYF
TRBD1 TRBJ1-2 TRBV18 CASSQTTGVNYGYTF
. TRBJ2-3 TRBV6-2/TRBV6-3 CASSRTSTDTQYF
. TRBJ2-3 TRBV4-1 CASSPDTSADTQYF
. TRBJ2-7 TRBV12-3/TRBV12-4 CASSFSGIYEQYF
TRBD2 TRBJ2-1 TRBV5-4 CASSAPGGGAHNEQFF